The clone carrying this T cell receptor beta chain has a count of ten or more. The antigen remains unidentified. Out of roughly 10 ml of fresh peripheral blood came the PBMCs. Amplified regions were TCR beta CDR3 sequences from RNA transcripts. TCR CDR3 regions were first amplified by RT-PCR with HTBI primers. One entry per CDR3 protein results from TCRdb running MiXCR on the multiplex PCR reads. The repertoire includes some 560,000 distinct CDR3 sequences, less than 15% of them detected once, and approximately 15% sits in the top ten. This entry comes from a study of T cells in Graves' hyperthyroidism and ophthalmopathy. General study results and limits: Most thyroid clonotypes expanded above 0.001 appeared in blood too.

The clonotype comes from a woman in her forties with Graves' hyperthyroidism. The sample taken for sequencing was blood.

Written as DNA, the CDR3 is TGTGCCAGCAGCCCGACCTCCGGGGTCGGCTATGGCTACACCTTC. Translated, it gives CASSPTSGVGYGYTF. The chain is built from TRBV28 and TRBJ1-2, with D hard to call. Germline V lookup: CDR1 MDHEN, CDR2 SYDVKM. V shed 6 bases and J shed 4 bases, with 18 bases lying between them. CDR3 length: 15 amino acids.